The 27 T cell receptor beta chains below come from one sample, sequenced in a study of metastatic and nonmetastatic thyroid tumors. TCRdb reassembled clones from the PCR reads with MiXCR. The table includes roughly 4,000 clones, 35% to 45% detected once. The entire patient cohort was treatment-naive prior to thyroid surgery. Sequenced: adjacent normal tissue. Receptors originate from a male donor with papillary thyroid cancer or a benign thyroid nodule (not recorded which). Some clones in this sample may be carry-over from other donors' samples.

This rearrangement joins TRBV20-1 to TRBJ1-6; tentatively, D is TRBD1 (5 bases). Germline CDR1 reads DFQATT; CDR2 reads SNEGSKA (reference sequence). The length of the CDR3 is 18 residues. Trimming took off 0 bases at V and 5 bases at J, with 20 bases between the two ends. The CDR3 bases are TGCAGTGCTAGAGATCCGGGGAGGGGCCCGGAGAATAATTCACCCCTCCACTTT. Protein: CSARDPGRGPENNSPLHF.

This clone has a handful of counts. V gene TRBV9 combines with J gene TRBJ1-1; D is possibly TRBD1 (5 bases). The CDR3 runs to 12 residues. Trimming removed 7 bases at V and 0 bases at J, with 7 bases between. CDR1 SGDLS and CDR2 YYNGEE come from the germline V gene. CDR3 nucleotides: TGTGCCAGCGGGGGACTGAACACTGAAGCTTTCTTT. Protein sequence: CASGGLNTEAFF. The full variable domain, its missing parts supplied by reference TRBV9 and TRBJ1-1, is DSGVTQTPKHLITATGQRVTLRCSPRSGDLSVYWYQQSLDQGLQFLIQYYNGEERAKGNILERFSAQQFPDLHSELNLSSLELGDSALYFCASGGLNTEAFFGQGTRLTVV.

The table lists this clone with a few counts. The chain links TRBV12-3 or TRBV12-4 to TRBJ2-1; D remains unclear. The CDR3 covers 14 residues. V gave up 1 base and J gave up 6 bases, with 10 bases separating them. The CDR3 protein is CASSLVNFGNEQFF. The CDR3 DNA reads as TGTGCCAGCAGTTTAGTTAATTTTGGCAATGAGCAGTTCTTC.

Regarding this clone: Other DNA sequences of this sample code for an identical CDR3. The J gene is TRBJ2-7, the V gene TRBV15, with a weak D call TRBD1 (6 bases). The CDR3 runs 14 residues. CDR1 is LNHNV, CDR2 YYDKDF, per germline (reference sequence). The germline V and J ends were trimmed by 6 bases and 3 bases, with 15 bases remaining between them. This chain's CDR3 is CATSHGTRGYEQYF. CDR3 coding DNA: TGTGCCACCAGTCACGGAACCAGGGGCTACGAGCAGTACTTC.

On this clone: Relative to the germline gene, one junction end is altered; a read error may explain this. V and J are TRBV24-1 and TRBJ1-2; weak D call: TRBD1 (5 bases). The germline gives CDR1 KGHDR, CDR2 SFDVKD. The CDR3 spans 10 residues. CDR3 in amino acids: CATNLTLGPF. The CDR3 nucleotides are TGTGCCACCAATCTTACGTTGGGACCCTTC.

This clone was counted a few times. The chain is built from TRBV28 and TRBJ1-2, with D perhaps matching TRBD1 (5 bases). This CDR3 has 14 amino acids. Trimming stripped 6 bases from V and 8 bases from J, with 19 bases between. The germline gives CDR1 MDHEN, CDR2 SYDVKM. The chain's CDR3 is CASSTSTLAGGYTF. CDR3 DNA sequence: TGTGCCAGCAGCACTTCCACTTTGGCAGGGGGCTACACCTTC.

This clone has more than one count but fewer than ten. The V and J genes are TRBV12-3 or TRBV12-4 and TRBJ1-2; perhaps TRBD1 as D (5 bases). Trimming removed 7 bases at V and 8 bases at J, with 14 bases between. The CDR3 spans 12 residues. The CDR3 DNA sequence: TGTGCCAGCACCGGACGGAGGACAGGCTACACCTTC. Residues: CASTGRRTGYTF.

This clone has just a few counts. This sample also contains other DNA sequences that code for the same CDR3. The chain couples TRBV6-2 or TRBV6-3 to TRBJ1-6; no firm D call. This CDR3 comprises 15 residues. V was shortened by 6 bases and J by 5 bases, with 14 bases between the two germline ends. The germline V gene has CDR1 MNHEY and CDR2 SVGEGT. As DNA, the CDR3 is TGTGCCAGCAGGAGAGATGGATATCATAATTCACCCCTCCACTTT. Protein product: CASRRDGYHNSPLHF.

The J gene is TRBJ1-1, the V gene TRBV6-2 or TRBV6-3, with D perhaps matching TRBD1 (6 bases). From germline, CDR1 is MNHEY and CDR2 SVGEGT. The CDR3 runs 13 residues. Between the trimmed V and J ends, which lost 7 bases and 3 bases, there was a span of 12 bases. Here the CDR3 reads CASTLGGYTEAFF. The CDR3 bases are TGTGCCAGCACTTTAGGGGGGTACACTGAAGCTTTCTTT.

To note about this clone: The junction does not match germline at one end; this may be a read error. V usage is TRBV7-2 and J usage is TRBJ2-7; D gene uncertain. In germline, CDR1 is SGHTA, CDR2 FQGNSA. This CDR3 comprises 14 residues. The CDR3, as DNA: TGTGCCAGCAGCTTAGGTCTAAGCTCCTACGAGCAGTGCTTC. Protein: CASSLGLSSYEQCF. Drawing the rest from reference TRBV7-2 and TRBJ2-7, the complete variable domain is GAGVSQSPSNKVTEKGKDVELRCDPISGHTALYWYRQSLGQGLEFLIYFQGNSAPDKSGLPSDRFSAERTGGSVSTLTIQRTQQEDSAVYLCASSLGLSSYEQCFGPGTRLTVT.

The rearrangement uses TRBV24-1 and TRBJ2-1; D not certain. V lost 2 bases and J lost 3, with 4 bases in between. This CDR3 is 13 amino acids long. The V gene's germline CDR1 is KGHDR and CDR2 SFDVKD. The CDR3: CATSDSVYNEQFF. The CDR3 DNA sequence: TGTGCCACCAGTGATTCAGTCTACAATGAGCAGTTCTTC.

The J gene is TRBJ1-2, the V gene TRBV6-1; 8 nucleotides agree with TRBD1. J gave up 5 bases and V 5 bases, and 10 bases lay outside the gene matches. Germline V lookup: CDR1 MNHNS, CDR2 SASEGT. The length of the CDR3 is 15 residues. The CDR3 DNA sequence: TGTGCCAGCAGTCCACAGACAGGGGCGGCTTATGGCTACACCTTC. It codes for CASSPQTGAAYGYTF.

This clone was seen a few times. The V gene is TRBV6-6, the J gene TRBJ1-2, with D perhaps TRBD1 (5 bases). The V and J ends lost 0 bases and 6 bases respectively, with 11 bases between them. Germline assignment: CDR1 MNHNY and CDR2 SVGAGI (reference sequence). The CDR3 extends over 14 amino acids. CDR3 in DNA: TGTGCCAGCAGTTACTCGTTCGGGGGGGATGGCTACACCTTC. Translating it yields CASSYSFGGDGYTF.

The V call is TRBV4-3, the J call TRBJ2-3; D is undetermined. Deletions cut 3 bases from V and 8 bases from J, with 18 bases between. There are 15 residues in the CDR3. Germline lookup yields CDR1 LGHNA and CDR2 YSLEER. For the CDR3, the DNA is TGCGCCAGCAGCCAGCAAGCCTGGCGAAAGGTTACGCAGTATTTT. It codes for CASSQQAWRKVTQYF.

J is TRBJ1-1 and V is TRBV2, with a weak D call TRBD1 (5 bases). Trimming took off 6 bases at V and 1 base at J, with 12 bases between the two ends. The germline gives CDR1 SNHLY, CDR2 FYNNEI. The CDR3 covers 14 residues. The CDR3 sequence is CASRPDSSNTEAFF. DNA of the CDR3: TGTGCCAGCAGGCCCGACAGTTCGAACACTGAAGCTTTCTTT.

Here the CDR3 DNA reads TGTGCCAGCAGCCCGGCGGGTAGGGGTCGCTACGAGCAGTACTTC. Translating gives CASSPAGRGRYEQYF. The V gene is TRBV5-6, the J gene TRBJ2-7; tentatively, D is TRBD1 or TRBD2 (5 bases each). CDR1 and CDR2 from the germline V gene are SGHDT and YYEEEE. The CDR3 has 15 amino acids. V lost 4 bases, J lost 3 bases, and 17 bases lay in between.

In this sample, this clone turned up a few times. The gene calls are TRBV28 and TRBJ2-3, with 7 bases fitting TRBD1. CDR1 MDHEN and CDR2 SYDVKM come from the germline V gene. The CDR3 totals 15 residues. The junction had 8 bases not matched to a gene; V was cut back by 4 bases and J by 4 bases. The CDR3 here is CASSSYRGSADTQYF. The CDR3 bases are TGTGCCAGCAGTTCCTACAGGGGATCGGCAGATACGCAGTATTTT.

By sample fraction, this clone is large. This chain links TRBV2 with TRBJ1-2; 9 nucleotides match TRBD1. Germline CDR1 reads SNHLY; CDR2 reads FYNNEI. V shed 7 bases, J shed 4 bases, and the junction held 4 bases outside the gene matches. The CDR3 loop spans 13 amino acids. CDR3 amino acids: CASKRQGVYGYTF. The CDR3 DNA reads as TGTGCCAGCAAACGACAGGGGGTCTATGGCTACACCTTC.

With respect to this clone: As the CDR3 is not closed by the conserved phenylalanine or tryptophan, this likely results from a read error. The rearrangement uses TRBV20-1 and TRBJ2-7; 8 bases line up with TRBD2. The CDR3 spans 15 residues. Germline loops: CDR1 DFQATT, CDR2 SNEGSKA (reference sequence). The CDR3, as DNA: TGCAGTGCTAGTGGGGGTAGCGGGGCCTCCTACGGGCAGTACATC. This encodes CSASGGSGASYGQYI.

CDR3 protein: CASSGREGSTDTQYF. The CDR3 coding sequence is TGTGCCAGCAGTGGGAGGGAGGGGAGCACAGATACGCAGTATTTT. The J gene is TRBJ2-3, the V gene TRBV28, with 7 bases that match TRBD2. This CDR3 spans 15 amino acids. Germline V gene lookup returns CDR1 MDHEN and CDR2 SYDVKM. Trimming at V came to 5 bases and at J to 0 bases, leaving 5 bases not matched to a gene. Together with reference TRBV28 and TRBJ2-3, the CDR3 gives the full variable domain: DVKVTQSSRYLVKRTGEKVFLECVQDMDHENMFWYRQDPGLGLRLIYFSYDVKMKEKGDIPEGYSVSREKKERFSLILESASTNQTSMYLCASSGREGSTDTQYFGPGTRLTVL.

In this sample, this clone turned up a few times. The V and J genes are TRBV6-8 and TRBJ2-7; TRBD1 aligns across 7 bases. The CDR3 sequence is 14 residues long. Germline CDR1 is MNHGY and CDR2 is SAAAGT. V shed 8 bases, J shed 3 bases, and the junction held 10 bases outside the gene matches. The CDR3 reads CASGSPQGIYEQYF. DNA for the CDR3: TGTGCCAGCGGCTCCCCACAGGGGATCTACGAGCAGTACTTC.

V and J are TRBV4-3 and TRBJ2-2; 13 bases are a match to TRBD2. Trimming cost V 4 bases and J 7 bases; bases outside gene matches: 6. Germline V CDR1 and CDR2: LGHNA, YSLEER. The CDR3 has 16 residues. Written as DNA, the CDR3 is TGCGCCAGCAGCCTCTCCGGGACTAGCGGGGTCGGGGAGCTGTTTTTT. Translating gives CASSLSGTSGVGELFF.

J is TRBJ2-2 and V is TRBV6-1, with D hard to call. Germline V gives CDR1 MNHNS, CDR2 SASEGT. This CDR3 comprises 10 residues. V was trimmed by 10 bases and J by 6 bases, leaving 6 bases between them. CDR3 sequence: CATGAGELFF. In nucleotides, the CDR3 is TGTGCCACCGGCGCCGGGGAGCTGTTTTTT.

This CDR3 is CASSSRQGTEQFF. As DNA, the CDR3 is TGTGCCAGCAGTTCGAGACAGGGCACTGAGCAGTTCTTC. The V and J genes are TRBV28 and TRBJ2-1, with 7 bases fitting TRBD1. Germline CDR1 and CDR2: MDHEN and SYDVKM. After removal of 4 bases from V and 9 bases from J, the junction contained 6 bases not matched to a gene. CDR3 length equals 13 residues.

The rearrangement joins TRBV15 to TRBJ2-7; D is ambiguous. Trimming left V 0 bases short and J 0 bases short, with 12 bases between. CDR1 is LNHNV, CDR2 YYDKDF, per germline (reference sequence). This CDR3 has 16 residues. CDR3: CATSRDSTFSSYEQYF. CDR3 DNA sequence: TGTGCCACCAGCAGAGATTCAACTTTTAGCTCCTACGAGCAGTACTTC. The variable domain in full, with the rest retrieved from reference TRBV15 and TRBJ2-7, is DAMVIQNPRYQVTQFGKPVTLSCSQTLNHNVMYWYQQKSSQAPKLLFHYYDKDFNNEADTPDNFQSRRPNTSFCFLDIRSPGLGDTAMYLCATSRDSTFSSYEQYFGPGTRLTVT.

The rearrangement links TRBV20-1 to TRBJ1-6, with D perhaps matching TRBD1 (5 bases). The length of the CDR3 is 15 residues. The V end lost 0 bases, the J end lost 8 bases, and 14 bases lay between the germline ends. The germline V gene encodes CDR1 DFQATT and CDR2 SNEGSKA (reference sequence). CDR3 in DNA: TGCAGTGCTAGAGATATAAACAGAGGGGATTCACCCCTCCACTTT. It codes for CSARDINRGDSPLHF.

The CDR3 here is CASRGIGLSSYEQYF. CDR3 coding DNA: TGTGCCAGCAGAGGAATCGGACTGAGCTCCTACGAGCAGTACTTC. This sequence joins TRBV2 and TRBJ2-7; TRBD2 might be the D (5 bases). Trimming pared 6 bases from V and 0 bases from J, leaving 15 bases between. This CDR3 is 15 amino acids long. CDR1 is SNHLY and CDR2 is FYNNEI in the germline V gene. Combining the CDR3 with reference TRBV2 and TRBJ2-7 gives the whole variable domain EPEVTQTPSHQVTQMGQEVILRCVPISNHLYFYWYRQILGQKVEFLVSFYNNEISEKSEIFDDQFSVERPDGSNFTLKIRSTKLEDSAMYFCASRGIGLSSYEQYFGPGTRLTVT.